Below, one T cell receptor beta chain is given with its context. The sample comes from a study of shared T cell receptors in the human thymus. Per germline, CDR1 MDHEN and CDR2 SYDVKM. V lost 5 bases, J lost 6 bases, and 3 bases stayed unmatched. This CDR3 region has 13 residues. TCRdb keeps only in-frame clones here, not all; method: immunoSEQ multiplex PCR. The profile shows some 660,000 clones, 87% of them singletons. These records were also assigned to another study, of human thymus T cells. From that second work: Donation was from healthy Finnish infants who were having corrective surgery that addressed congenital heart defects.

The chain has TRBV28 and TRBJ2-3, with 9 bases fitting TRBD2. Material for sequencing was thymocytes. The TCR comes from a boy younger than two with a congenital heart defect. The CDR3 DNA reads TGTGCCAGCAGTCCCCTAGCGGGGGATACGCAGTATTTT. Protein product: CASSPLAGDTQYF.